This record concerns one T cell receptor (beta chain) sequence. This sample is part of a study of breast tumors, draining lymph nodes, adjacent tissues. The lymph nodes were axillary draining lymph nodes from breast cancer patients. Each CDR3 protein is one row after TCRdb ran MiXCR on the multiplex PCR reads. This table holds over 150,000 distinct CDR3 sequences, 30% to 35% found once. This TCR came from a female donor with breast cancer. Some clones in this sample may be carry-over from other donors' samples. What was sequenced was axillary lymph node tissue.

Written as DNA, the CDR3 is TGCAGTGGCCTACTAGGCGTAAAACTGTTTTTT. It codes for CSGLLGVKLFF. The chain couples TRBV20-1 to TRBJ1-4; no reliable D call. Trimming took off 7 bases at V and 10 bases at J, with 13 bases between the two ends. The CDR3 runs 11 residues. CDR1 is DFQATT, CDR2 SNEGSKA, per germline (reference sequence).